Given below is one T cell receptor beta chain in context. Its cognate antigen is unknown. The data belong to a study of T cell responses to AZD1222 COVID-19 vaccine. Study-wide findings and caveats: Unmutated variant regions reportedly attract nearly half of all spike-specific TCRs.

Trimming stripped 2 bases from V and 5 bases from J, with 15 bases between. The CDR3 consists of 15 residues. Germline-derived CDR1 and CDR2 are SGHTA and FQGNSA. The protocol was immunoSEQ multiplex PCR, while the TCRdb copy is restricted to in-frame clones and leaves out a portion. The sample has about 130,000 clones, approximately 84% seen once. Source: peripheral blood, taken on day 0 of AZD1222 vaccination. The clonotype was recovered from an adult in good health. The chain is built from TRBV7-2 and TRBJ2-5, with a weak D call TRBD2 (7 bases). The CDR3 is CASSLMGGRRETQYF. CDR3 nucleotides: TGTGCCAGCAGCTTAATGGGGGGGCGACGGGAGACCCAGTACTTC.